A selection of T cell receptor beta chains follows, all from one sample in a study of cytomegalovirus exposure and HLA in healthy donors. Assay used: immunoSEQ multiplex PCR; TCRdb lists only in-frame clones, some missing. This sample has approximately 130,000 clones, with more than 80% found just once. The sample was PBMCs. The receptors stem from a woman aged 25 to 39 in good health and CMV-seropositive. Both conserved end residues are part of each CDR3. D genes are given only for firm matches. Only some rows state a clone size, as once, few, many or a class for expanded clones.

>.|.|13|TRBJ2-3|TRBV2
CASSGAGSTTQYF
TGTGCCAGCAGTGGGGCCGGATCCACTACGCAGTATTTT
>.|.|17|TRBJ2-1|TRBV4-1
CASSQELAGNINNEQFF
TGCGCCAGCAGCCAAGAATTGGCGGGCAATATCAACAATGAGCAGTTCTTC
>.|.|14|TRBJ2-1|TRBV2
CASSRYGTLNEQFF
TGTGCCAGCAGTAGATACGGGACTCTCAATGAGCAGTTCTTC
>.|.|10|TRBJ2-1|TRBV29-1
CSVKPNEQFF
TGCAGCGTTAAGCCCAATGAGCAGTTCTTC
>.|.|11|TRBJ1-1|TRBV25-1
CASSEISRAFF
TGTGCCAGCAGTGAAATCTCACGGGCTTTCTTT
>TRBD1|.|15|TRBJ1-2|TRBV12-5
CASAPSGTGGSGYTF
TGTGCTAGTGCCCCCTCCGGGACAGGGGGCTCTGGCTACACCTTC
>TRBD2|few|15|TRBJ2-7|TRBV27
CASSLKTSGVYEQYF
TGTGCCAGCAGTTTAAAGACTAGCGGAGTTTACGAGCAGTACTTC
>.|.|12|TRBJ2-7|TRBV7-2
CASSLVYGEQYF
TGTGCCAGCAGCTTAGTATACGGGGAGCAGTACTTC
>TRBD1|.|13|TRBJ1-2|TRBV6-5
CASSNTGVYGYTF
TGTGCCAGCAGCAATACAGGGGTATATGGCTACACCTTC
>.|.|13|TRBJ1-1|TRBV19
CASSLVLNTEAFF
TGTGCCAGTAGTCTCGTGCTAAACACTGAAGCTTTCTTT
>.|few|14|TRBJ1-1|TRBV5-1
CASSDLGGDTEAFF
TGCGCCAGCAGCGACCTCGGGGGGGACACTGAAGCTTTCTTT
>TRBD2|.|17|TRBJ2-1|TRBV14
CASSRGLAGGSYNEQFF
TGTGCCAGCAGCCGGGGACTAGCGGGGGGCTCCTACAATGAGCAGTTCTTC
>.|.|12|TRBJ2-1|TRBV29-1
CSVERWRDEQFF
TGCAGCGTTGAAAGGTGGCGGGATGAGCAGTTCTTC
>TRBD2|.|15|TRBJ2-3|TRBV19
CASTPGLASTDTQYF
TGTGCCAGTACCCCGGGACTAGCGAGCACAGATACGCAGTATTTT
>.|.|14|TRBJ2-2|TRBV6-6
CASSYSRSNGELFF
TGTGCCAGCAGTTACTCCCGGAGTAACGGGGAGCTGTTTTTT
>TRBD1|.|15|TRBJ1-1|TRBV18
CASSPPGQGNTEAFF
TGTGCCAGCTCACCCCCGGGACAGGGTAACACTGAAGCTTTCTTT
>TRBD2|.|17|TRBJ2-3|TRBV5-4
CASSHPSTSGGVDTQYF
TGTGCCAGCAGCCACCCCAGCACTAGCGGGGGGGTAGATACGCAGTATTTT
>.|.|12|TRBJ2-3|TRBV10-1
CASSGLEDTQYF
TGCGCCAGCAGTGGGCTAGAAGATACGCAGTATTTT
>.|.|14|TRBJ2-1|TRBV7-3
CASSLGLYNDEQFF
TGTGCCAGCAGCTTAGGGCTCTATAATGATGAGCAGTTCTTC
>.|.|14|TRBJ2-7|TRBV4-1
CASSRGPGAYEQYF
TGCGCCAGCAGCCGCGGGCCGGGGGCCTACGAGCAGTACTTC
>TRBD2|.|17|TRBJ2-1|TRBV2
CASPASGVGAGYNEQFF
TGTGCCAGTCCCGCTAGCGGGGTGGGTGCGGGCTACAATGAGCAGTTCTTC
>.|.|16|TRBJ2-5|TRBV5-1
CASRPTYREEVQTQYF
TGCGCCAGCAGACCGACCTATAGAGAGGAGGTGCAGACCCAGTACTTC
>.|.|14|TRBJ2-7|TRBV28
CASGPIQGFYEQYF
TGTGCCAGCGGACCCATTCAGGGATTCTACGAGCAGTACTTC
>.|.|16|TRBJ2-5|TRBV5-4
CASSTLGREFQETQYF
TGTGCCAGCAGCACCCTTGGGCGAGAGTTCCAAGAGACCCAGTACTTC
>.|.|14|TRBJ1-1|TRBV18
CASSPSSGNTEAFF
TGTGCCAGCTCACCATCGTCCGGGAACACTGAAGCTTTCTTT
>.|.|13|TRBJ2-5|TRBV29-1
CSVELNLRETQYF
TGCAGCGTTGAATTAAACTTGCGGGAGACCCAGTACTTC